A selection of T cell receptor beta chains follows, all from one sample in a study of spatial heterogeneity in lung cancer. MiXCR, run by TCRdb on the 5' RACE reads, gives a single entry per CDR3 protein. The table has some 110,000 distinct CDR3 sequences, about 12% seen once. The sample was PBMCs, taken at follow-up. These receptors all stem from a male donor with early-stage non-small cell lung cancer. Each CDR3 is given with its conserved first and last residue. D genes are given only for firm matches. Some rows mark clone size as missing; the rest say once, few, many or name a class of expanded clone.

j_call	v_call	d_call	clone_size	cdr3_nt	cdr3_aa
TRBJ2-1	TRBV6-2/TRBV6-3	.	many	TGTGCCAGCAGTTACAGTGGAAGATACAATGAGCAGTTCTTC	CASSYSGRYNEQFF
TRBJ2-5	TRBV30	.	many	TGTGCCTGGAGTGTAGGTTTCGGTCAAGAGACCCAGTACTTC	CAWSVGFGQETQYF
TRBJ2-6	TRBV24-1	.	.	TGTGCCACCAGTGCCCCGGGACTCGCGGGGGCCAACGTCCTGACTTTC	CATSAPGLAGANVLTF
TRBJ2-3	TRBV10-1	.	many	TGCGCCAGCAGTGAGGGACCAGATACGCAGTATTTT	CASSEGPDTQYF
TRBJ2-3	TRBV4-1	.	.	TGCGCCAGCAGCCGAGGAGGACAGAGCACAGATACGCAGTATTTT	CASSRGGQSTDTQYF
TRBJ2-1	TRBV3-1	.	few	TGTGCCAGCAGCCAAGACGCCAGCTCCTACAATGAGCAGTTCTTC	CASSQDASSYNEQFF
TRBJ2-1	TRBV11-3	TRBD2	many	TGTGCCAGCAGCTTCTCCGGGACTAGCGGCTCCTACAATGAGCAGTTCTTC	CASSFSGTSGSYNEQFF
TRBJ1-5	TRBV7-2	.	many	TGTGCCAGCAGCTCCGGGGGACAAAATCAGCCCCAGCATTTT	CASSSGGQNQPQHF
TRBJ1-2	TRBV6-5	.	.	TGTGCCAGCAGTCAATCGACACGGGCGCGTGGCTACACCTTC	CASSQSTRARGYTF
TRBJ2-5	TRBV10-3	.	.	TGTGCCATCAGTTCTAGTATCGGCAGGGAAGAGACCCAGTACTTC	CAISSSIGREETQYF
TRBJ2-1	TRBV6-2/TRBV6-3	.	.	TGTGCCAGCAGTGTCCGGGGGAAGGGCTCCTACAATGAGCAGTTCTTC	CASSVRGKGSYNEQFF
TRBJ2-5	TRBV29-1	.	many	TGCAGCGTTTTGGCGCAAGAGACCCAGTACTTC	CSVLAQETQYF
TRBJ1-5	TRBV20-1	.	few	TGCAGTGCTGAGGGCGGACTGTCCCAGCATTTT	CSAEGGLSQHF
TRBJ1-6	TRBV4-3	TRBD1	few	TGCGCCAGCAGCCTCAACAGGGGGAACAATTCACCCCTCCACTTT	CASSLNRGNNSPLHF
TRBJ2-3	TRBV20-1	.	few	TGCAGTGCTAGAGTAAGGACGGAGGATACGCAGTATTTT	CSARVRTEDTQYF
TRBJ2-1	TRBV30	.	.	TGTGCCTGGAGTATGGGGGTCTACAATGAGCAGTTCTTC	CAWSMGVYNEQFF
TRBJ2-1	TRBV18	.	many	TGTGCCAGCTCACCCCCCGGGACCCCCGCGGGGGAGCAGTTCTTC	CASSPPGTPAGEQFF
TRBJ2-7	TRBV7-2	TRBD2	.	TGTGCCACCTCTTGGCGGGCTAGCGGGGGGGCGAGCTCCTACGAGCAGTACTTC	CATSWRASGGASSYEQYF
TRBJ2-3	TRBV21-1	.	.	TGTGCCAGCAGCAAAGCTCGTTCGGGGGGGAGGACAGATACGCAGTATTTT	CASSKARSGGRTDTQYF
TRBJ1-4	TRBV10-3	.	.	TGTGCCATCAGCCCAGGGGCGGTTGATGAAAAACTGTTTTTT	CAISPGAVDEKLFF
TRBJ2-3	TRBV6-4	TRBD2	.	TGTGCCAGCAGTGAAAGGGGACTAGCGGGGGGCCGCACAGATACGCAGTATTTT	CASSERGLAGGRTDTQYF
TRBJ2-5	TRBV20-1	.	many	TGCAGTGCTAGAGGGGGGTCCGTGGCCGACGTTGAAGAGACCCAGTACTTC	CSARGGSVADVEETQYF
TRBJ1-5	TRBV20-1	.	many	TGCAGTGTCAAGAGGGACACCAATCAGCCCCAGCATTTT	CSVKRDTNQPQHF
TRBJ2-1	TRBV20-1	.	many	TGCAGTGCTTCGCCAGAATGGGCCTACAATGAGCAGTTCTTC	CSASPEWAYNEQFF
TRBJ1-2	TRBV3-1	TRBD1	few	TGTGCCAGCAGCCGACAGGGGCTCGACTATGGCTACACCTTC	CASSRQGLDYGYTF
TRBJ2-1	TRBV12-3/TRBV12-4	.	many	TGTGCCAGCAGTGTCTCCTACAATGAGCAGTTCTTC	CASSVSYNEQFF
TRBJ2-2	TRBV11-2	.	.	TGTGCCAGCAGCTACCAGGGGAGTGGCGGGGAGCTGTTTTTT	CASSYQGSGGELFF
TRBJ1-6	TRBV7-9	.	.	TGTGCCAGCAGCTTAATTGAGACAGGCAGAATATGGAATTCACCCCTCCACTTT	CASSLIETGRIWNSPLHF
TRBJ2-2	TRBV2	.	few	TGTGCCAGCAGTGGTCGAATGACCGGGGAGCTGTTTTTT	CASSGRMTGELFF
TRBJ2-1	TRBV4-1	TRBD1	.	TGCGCCAGCAGCCAAGACCCCACCCGACAGGGGAGCTCCTACAATGAGCAGTTCTTC	CASSQDPTRQGSSYNEQFF